The 32 T cell receptor beta chains below were found in one sample sequenced in a study of shared clonotypes between healthy human individuals. CD45RO-negative CD8 cells positively selected for CCR7 made up the naive population, which excluded terminally differentiated effector memory CD45RA+ cells. Assay used: immunoSEQ multiplex PCR; TCRdb lists only in-frame clones, some missing. The sample yields over 2,000,000 clones, 93% seen once. Sequencing was performed on naive CD8+ T cells from PBMCs. Receptors originate from a man aged 18 to 35 in good health. Some clones in this sample may be carry-over from other donors' samples.

This chain connects TRBV4-1 to TRBJ2-7; D is possibly TRBD2 (6 bases). The V gene lost 1 base and the J gene lost 6 bases, with 10 bases spanning the gap. The CDR3 length is 13 residues. In germline, CDR1 is MGHRA, CDR2 YSYEKL. The CDR3 coding sequence is TGCGCCAGCAGCCAAGGACTAGTCCCCGAGCAGTACTTC. The encoded protein is CASSQGLVPEQYF.

The chain joins TRBV7-9 to TRBJ2-1; D not resolved. Germline lookup yields CDR1 SEHNR and CDR2 FQNEAQ (reference sequence). The CDR3 extends over 12 amino acids. Trimming pared 5 bases from V and 8 bases from J, leaving 10 bases between. CDR3 in DNA: TGTGCCAGCAGCCCGGGCGACTATGAGCAGTTCTTC. As protein: CASSPGDYEQFF. The full variable domain, with the rest looked up from reference TRBV7-9 and TRBJ2-1, is DTGVSQNPRHKITKRGQNVTFRCDPISEHNRLYWYRQTLGQGPEFLTYFQNEAQLEKSRLLSDRFSAERPKGSFSTLEIQRTEQGDSAMYLCASSPGDYEQFFGPGTRLTVL.

V is TRBV7-8 and J is TRBJ2-2, with D hard to call. Deletions cut 0 bases from V and 3 bases from J, with 8 bases between. CDR3 size: 15 residues. Germline CDR1 and CDR2: SGHVS and FQNEAQ. CDR3 nucleotide sequence: TGTGCCAGCAGCTTAGCGGGCTACGACACCGGGGAGCTGTTTTTT. Its protein is CASSLAGYDTGELFF.

CDR3 sequence reads: CASSEMDMNTEAFF. DNA of the CDR3: TGTGCCAGCAGTGAGATGGATATGAACACTGAAGCTTTCTTT. The gene calls are TRBV28 and TRBJ1-1; D gene uncertain. The CDR3 has 14 amino acids. The V and J ends lost 5 bases and 0 bases respectively, with 10 bases between them. CDR1 and CDR2 from the germline V gene are MDHEN and SYDVKM.

This clone came up a few times. The gene calls are TRBV2 and TRBJ1-1; D remains unclear. CDR1 SNHLY and CDR2 FYNNEI come from the germline V gene. The V and J ends lost 8 bases and 4 bases respectively, with 8 bases between them. CDR3 length: 11 residues. The CDR3 loop reads CASAEITEAFF. Written as DNA, the CDR3 is TGTGCCAGCGCGGAAATCACTGAAGCTTTCTTT.

The gene calls are TRBV29-1 and TRBJ2-7, with 7 bases that match TRBD2. The CDR3 has 16 residues. CDR1 and CDR2 (germline): SQVTM, ANQGSEA. V lost 0 bases to trimming and J lost 4 bases; unmatched junction nucleotides: 12. Here the CDR3 reads CSVEEDLGTNLYEQYF. For the CDR3, the DNA is TGCAGCGTTGAAGAAGATCTCGGGACTAACCTATACGAGCAGTACTTC.

This rearrangement joins TRBV30 to TRBJ1-3, with 8 bases lining up with TRBD1. The CDR3 has 17 residues. J gave up 3 bases and V 2 bases, and 12 bases lay outside the gene matches. Germline loops: CDR1 GTSNPN, CDR2 SVGIG (reference sequence). The CDR3 DNA reads as TGTGCCTGGAGTCACTTCGGACAGGGTCTAGATGGAAACACCATATATTTT. Translating gives CAWSHFGQGLDGNTIYF.

Concerning this clone itself: The same CDR3 is also encoded by other DNA sequences in this sample. The CDR3 bases are TGTGCCAGCAGCTTAGCCTCCGTCGAGCAGTACTTC. Translation: CASSLASVEQYF. This sequence joins TRBV7-9 and TRBJ2-7, with D hard to call. CDR1 and CDR2 (germline): SEHNR, FQNEAQ (reference sequence). The CDR3 extends over 12 amino acids. V was shortened by 0 bases and J by 6 bases, with 6 bases between the two germline ends.

The chain joins TRBV7-9 to TRBJ2-7, with TRBD2 as a possible D gene (6 bases). The CDR3 consists of 12 residues. V lost 2 bases, J lost 7 bases, and 9 bases lay in between. Germline loops: CDR1 SEHNR, CDR2 FQNEAQ (reference sequence). CDR3 sequence: CASSLTGEEQYF. The CDR3 DNA reads as TGTGCCAGCAGCTTAACGGGAGAGGAGCAGTACTTC.

The chain couples TRBV27 to TRBJ2-3; D is unclear. V lost 1 base, J lost 14 bases, and 13 bases lay in between. Per germline, CDR1 MNHEY and CDR2 SMNVEV (reference sequence). The CDR3 has 12 residues. CDR3 in amino acids: CASSLYSQAPYF. The CDR3 DNA follows: TGTGCCAGCAGTTTATACAGCCAGGCTCCGTATTTT.

This clone was detected only once. V gene TRBV10-3 combines with J gene TRBJ1-1; no definite D call. Deletions cut 0 bases from V and 8 bases from J, with 7 bases between. This CDR3 is 12 amino acids long. The germline V gene encodes CDR1 ENHRY and CDR2 SYGVKD. The CDR3 bases are TGTGCCATCAGTGAGTCGCGAGGGGAAGCTTTCTTT. This translates into CAISESRGEAFF.

This chain joins TRBV15 and TRBJ2-1; D is uncertain. The CDR3 covers 15 residues. CDR1 is LNHNV, CDR2 YYDKDF, per germline (reference sequence). V lost 7 bases, J lost 0 bases, and 13 bases lay in between. The CDR3 here is CATIQTPISYNEQFF. DNA for the CDR3: TGTGCCACCATCCAGACTCCAATCTCCTACAATGAGCAGTTCTTC.

The rearrangement uses TRBV6-5 and TRBJ1-2, with D hard to call. CDR3 length equals 15 residues. The V gene lost 0 bases and the J gene lost 8 bases, with 16 bases spanning the gap. Germline V gene sequence: CDR1 MNHEY, CDR2 SVGAGI. DNA for the CDR3: TGTGCCAGCAGTTACTCAGTCAGAGTTATGGCGGGCTACACCTTC. It specifies CASSYSVRVMAGYTF.

This chain connects TRBV7-2 to TRBJ2-7; unclear D gene. The CDR3 length is 15 residues. V was shortened by 6 bases and J by 1 base, with 16 bases between the two germline ends. Germline V lookup: CDR1 SGHTA, CDR2 FQGNSA. The CDR3: CASRQRSFPSYEQYF. DNA of the CDR3: TGTGCCAGCAGGCAACGCAGCTTTCCTTCCTACGAGCAGTACTTC.

The CDR3 sequence: CASSSDRQGPLNTEAFF. CDR3 coding DNA: TGTGCCAGCAGTTCCGACCGACAGGGGCCACTGAACACTGAAGCTTTCTTT. The chain couples TRBV28 to TRBJ1-1, with 8 bases aligning to TRBD1. This CDR3 has 17 residues. V was pared by 4 bases and J by 0 bases, with 10 bases of the junction left unmatched. The germline CDR1 and CDR2 sequences are MDHEN and SYDVKM. The variable domain in full, completed from reference TRBV28 and TRBJ1-1, reads DVKVTQSSRYLVKRTGEKVFLECVQDMDHENMFWYRQDPGLGLRLIYFSYDVKMKEKGDIPEGYSVSREKKERFSLILESASTNQTSMYLCASSSDRQGPLNTEAFFGQGTRLTVV.

A note on this clone: The sample contains more than one DNA sequence encoding this CDR3. The chain uses TRBV9 and TRBJ1-2, with D possibly matching TRBD1 (5 bases). Trimming shortened V by 0 bases and J by 4 bases, and 10 bases separated the two germline ends. The CDR3 covers 14 residues. The V gene's germline CDR1 is SGDLS and CDR2 YYNGEE. The CDR3 coding sequence is TGTGCCAGCAGCGTAGGTCCAGGGTCCTATGGCTACACCTTC. This gives the protein CASSVGPGSYGYTF. Based on the CDR3 plus reference TRBV9 and TRBJ1-2, the full variable domain is DSGVTQTPKHLITATGQRVTLRCSPRSGDLSVYWYQQSLDQGLQFLIQYYNGEERAKGNILERFSAQQFPDLHSELNLSSLELGDSALYFCASSVGPGSYGYTFGSGTRLTVV.

With respect to this clone: This may come from a read error, since a much larger clone is one base off. J is TRBJ1-1 and V is TRBV7-9; no clear D. Germline V gene sequence: CDR1 SEHNR, CDR2 FQNEAQ (reference sequence). This CDR3 has 11 residues. Trimming pared 7 bases from V and 0 bases from J, leaving 3 bases between. Here the CDR3 DNA reads TGTGCCAGCATCTTGAACACTGAAGCTTTCTTT. This sequence encodes CASILNTEAFF.

The gene calls are TRBV11-3 and TRBJ2-7; TRBD2 might be the D (5 bases). CDR1 and CDR2 (germline): SGHNT, YENEEA. The CDR3 length is 15 residues. V lost 0 bases and J 0 bases, leaving 9 bases between the germline ends. This CDR3 reads CASSLEADPSYEQYF. The CDR3 bases are TGTGCCAGCAGCTTAGAAGCGGACCCCTCCTACGAGCAGTACTTC.

The chain couples TRBV27 to TRBJ2-3, with D unclear. With 4 bases removed from V and 4 bases from J, the gap between germline ends came to 15 bases. The germline gives CDR1 MNHEY, CDR2 SMNVEV (reference sequence). The CDR3 is 15 residues long. The CDR3 DNA is TGTGCCAGCAGTTCCCGGGTCCAGGCGGCAGATACGCAGTATTTT. It codes for CASSSRVQAADTQYF.

J is TRBJ2-5 and V is TRBV27; D gene unclear. The CDR3 loop spans 13 amino acids. V shed 3 bases and J shed 4 bases, with 9 bases lying between them. The V gene's germline CDR1 is MNHEY and CDR2 SMNVEV (reference sequence). The CDR3 sequence is CASSFRVLETQYF. Written as DNA, the CDR3 is TGTGCCAGCAGTTTTCGGGTGTTAGAGACCCAGTACTTC.

A remark on this clone: The sample has other DNA sequences that encode this CDR3 too. The V and J genes are TRBV29-1 and TRBJ2-7; 9 bases align to TRBD2. With 1 base clipped from V and 2 bases from J, the junction kept 3 bases outside the gene matches. Germline loops: CDR1 SQVTM, CDR2 ANQGSEA. The CDR3 totals 14 residues. The CDR3 loop is CSVEGTSGPYEQYF. The CDR3 bases are TGCAGCGTTGAAGGCACTAGCGGGCCCTACGAGCAGTACTTC.

J is TRBJ2-4 and V is TRBV7-9; a possible D gene is TRBD1 (5 bases). Germline V gene data show CDR1 as SEHNR and CDR2 as FQNEAQ (reference sequence). The germline V and J ends were trimmed by 4 bases and 3 bases, with 25 bases remaining between them. CDR3 length: 19 residues. This CDR3 reads CASSSDDSSFPVGKNIQYF. The CDR3 DNA follows: TGTGCCAGCAGCTCCGACGACAGTTCCTTCCCAGTCGGCAAAAACATTCAGTACTTC.

Concerning this clone itself: The sample carries other DNA sequences with the same CDR3. CDR3 in amino acids: CASRTSGSYEQYF. The CDR3 nucleotides are TGTGCCAGCAGGACTAGCGGGAGTTACGAGCAGTACTTC. The chain couples TRBV27 to TRBJ2-7; 12 bases are a match to TRBD2. V trimming: 6 bases; J trimming: 4 bases; junction bases outside the gene matches: 1. Germline V gives CDR1 MNHEY, CDR2 SMNVEV (reference sequence). CDR3 length: 13 amino acids.

The chain combines TRBV6-5 with TRBJ2-7; 8 positions match TRBD1. Trimming at V came to 4 bases and at J to 1 base, leaving 6 bases not matched to a gene. This CDR3 is 15 amino acids long. In germline, CDR1 is MNHEY, CDR2 SVGAGI. The CDR3 DNA follows: TGTGCCAGCAGTTGGGGAGGACAGGGTTCCTACGAGCAGTACTTC. Translating it yields CASSWGGQGSYEQYF.

J is TRBJ2-2 and V is TRBV6-1; D remains unclear. CDR3 size: 13 residues. With 3 bases removed from V and 5 bases from J, the gap between germline ends came to 7 bases. Germline V CDR1 and CDR2: MNHNS, SASEGT. DNA for the CDR3: TGTGCCAGCAGTGATATGGGGACCGGGGAGCTGTTTTTT. This encodes CASSDMGTGELFF.

The gene calls are TRBV29-1 and TRBJ2-1; TRBD1 or TRBD2 may be the D gene (5 bases each). Germline V CDR1 and CDR2: SQVTM, ANQGSEA. This CDR3 is 15 amino acids long. With 1 base removed from V and 5 bases from J, the gap between germline ends came to 15 bases. The CDR3 loop reads CSVEGGLLGDNEQFF. CDR3 DNA: TGCAGCGTTGAAGGGGGGTTGCTGGGAGACAATGAGCAGTTCTTC.

The chain couples TRBV14 to TRBJ2-7; D perhaps matches TRBD2 (5 bases). V was shortened by 0 bases and J by 3 bases, with 15 bases between the two germline ends. This CDR3 has 16 residues. Germline V gene lookup returns CDR1 SGHDN and CDR2 FVKESK. The CDR3 loop is CASSQDPGVKSYEQYF. The CDR3 bases are TGTGCCAGCAGCCAAGATCCCGGGGTGAAGAGCTACGAGCAGTACTTC.

This chain joins TRBV28 and TRBJ1-2; D remains unclear. The CDR3 runs to 14 residues. CDR1 is MDHEN and CDR2 is SYDVKM in the germline V gene. The germline V and J ends were trimmed by 5 bases and 8 bases, with 18 bases remaining between them. In DNA form, the CDR3 reads TGTGCCAGCAGTAACCCTGGGATTGGATGGGGCTACACCTTC. It specifies CASSNPGIGWGYTF.

This clone was picked up one time. The chain carries TRBV11-2 and TRBJ2-5, with D perhaps matching TRBD2 (5 bases). Germline V gives CDR1 SGHAT, CDR2 FQNNGV. V was shortened by 5 bases and J by 4 bases, with 14 bases between the two germline ends. The CDR3 spans 14 residues. CDR3 coding DNA: TGTGCCAGCAGCGCGGTGAGGGCGGTAGAGACCCAGTACTTC. This translates into CASSAVRAVETQYF. The full variable domain, rest sourced from reference TRBV11-2 and TRBJ2-5, is EAGVAQSPRYKIIEKRQSVAFWCNPISGHATLYWYQQILGQGPKLLIQFQNNGVVDDSQLPKDRFSAERLKGVDSTLKIQPAKLEDSAVYLCASSAVRAVETQYFGPGTRLLVL.

This clone was observed a few times. The V call is TRBV10-3, the J call TRBJ1-1; the D is unclear. V was pared by 7 bases and J by 4 bases, with 13 bases between. Germline V gene lookup returns CDR1 ENHRY and CDR2 SYGVKD. This CDR3 has 13 residues. The DNA of the CDR3 is TGTGCCATCACAGTGGGAAAGAGCACTGAAGCTTTCTTT. Protein: CAITVGKSTEAFF.

About this clone itself: This same CDR3 is encoded by further DNA sequences in the sample. This chain connects TRBV28 to TRBJ1-1; D call uncertain. The V end lost 3 bases, the J end lost 0 bases, and 2 bases lay between the germline ends. In germline, CDR1 is MDHEN, CDR2 SYDVKM. The CDR3 is 12 amino acids. CDR3 bases: TGTGCCAGCAGTTTCATGAACACTGAAGCTTTCTTT. This codes for CASSFMNTEAFF.

The gene calls are TRBV15 and TRBJ2-3, with 7 bases fitting TRBD1. V was clipped by 4 bases and J by 3 bases; unmatched bases: 4. The CDR3 consists of 14 residues. Germline CDR1 LNHNV, CDR2 YYDKDF (reference sequence). The DNA for the CDR3 is TGTGCCACCAGCATGGGACAGTTTACAGATACGCAGTATTTT. Residues: CATSMGQFTDTQYF.